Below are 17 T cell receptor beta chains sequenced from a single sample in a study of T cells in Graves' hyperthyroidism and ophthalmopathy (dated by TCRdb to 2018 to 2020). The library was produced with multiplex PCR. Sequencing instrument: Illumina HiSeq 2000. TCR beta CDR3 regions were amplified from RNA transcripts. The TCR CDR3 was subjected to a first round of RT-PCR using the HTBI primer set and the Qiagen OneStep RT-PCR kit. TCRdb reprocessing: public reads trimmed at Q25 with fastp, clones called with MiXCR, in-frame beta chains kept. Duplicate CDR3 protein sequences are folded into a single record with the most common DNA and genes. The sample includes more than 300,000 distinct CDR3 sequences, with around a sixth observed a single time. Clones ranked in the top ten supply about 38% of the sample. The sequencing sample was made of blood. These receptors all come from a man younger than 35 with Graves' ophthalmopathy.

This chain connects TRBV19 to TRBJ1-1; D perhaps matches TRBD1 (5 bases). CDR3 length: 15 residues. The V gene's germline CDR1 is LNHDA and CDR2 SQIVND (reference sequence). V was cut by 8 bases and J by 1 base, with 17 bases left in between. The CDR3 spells CASGRGRPSNTEAFF. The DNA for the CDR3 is TGTGCCAGTGGGAGGGGCAGGCCCTCGAACACTGAAGCTTTCTTT. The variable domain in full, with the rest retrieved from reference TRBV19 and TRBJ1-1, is DGGITQSPKYLFRKEGQNVTLSCEQNLNHDAMYWYRQDPGQGLRLIYYSQIVNDFQKGDIAEGYSVSREKKESFPLTVTSAQKNPTAFYLCASGRGRPSNTEAFFGQGTRLTVV.

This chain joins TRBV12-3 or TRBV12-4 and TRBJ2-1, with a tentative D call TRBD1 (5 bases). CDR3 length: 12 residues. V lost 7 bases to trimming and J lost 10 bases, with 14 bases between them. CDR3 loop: CASTSRVGEQFF. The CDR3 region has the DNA TGTGCCAGCACTTCCAGGGTCGGGGAGCAGTTCTTC.

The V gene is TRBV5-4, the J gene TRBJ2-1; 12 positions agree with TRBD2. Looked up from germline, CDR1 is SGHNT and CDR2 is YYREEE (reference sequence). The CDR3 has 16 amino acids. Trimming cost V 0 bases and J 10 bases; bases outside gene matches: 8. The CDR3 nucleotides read TGTGCCAGCAGCTTGGATCTAGCGGGGGGGAGGGGAGAGCAGTTCTTC. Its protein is CASSLDLAGGRGEQFF.

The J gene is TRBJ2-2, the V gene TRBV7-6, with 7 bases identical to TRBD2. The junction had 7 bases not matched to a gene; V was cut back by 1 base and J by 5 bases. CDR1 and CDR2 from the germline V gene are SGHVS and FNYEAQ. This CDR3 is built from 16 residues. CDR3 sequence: CASSLVLAAGTGELFF. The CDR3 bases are TGTGCCAGCAGCTTAGTGCTAGCGGCGGGTACCGGGGAGCTGTTTTTT. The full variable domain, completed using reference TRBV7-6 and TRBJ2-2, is GAGVSQSPRYKVTKRGQDVALRCDPISGHVSLYWYRQALGQGPEFLTYFNYEAQQDKSGLPNDRFSAERPEGSISTLTIQRTEQRDSAMYRCASSLVLAAGTGELFFGEGSRLTVL.

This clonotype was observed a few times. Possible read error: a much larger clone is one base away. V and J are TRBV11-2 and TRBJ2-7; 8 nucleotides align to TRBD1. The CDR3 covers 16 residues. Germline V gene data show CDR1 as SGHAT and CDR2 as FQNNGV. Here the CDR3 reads CAGSYRGQGPSYEQYF. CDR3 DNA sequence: TGTGCCGGCAGCTACCGTGGACAGGGCCCTTCTTACGAGCAGTACTTC.

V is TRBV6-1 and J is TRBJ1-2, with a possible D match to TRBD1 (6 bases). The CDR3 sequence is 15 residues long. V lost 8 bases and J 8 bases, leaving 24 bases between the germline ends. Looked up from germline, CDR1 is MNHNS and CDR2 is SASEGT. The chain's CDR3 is CASSVDRSSRDGYTF. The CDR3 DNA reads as TGTGCCAGCTCCGTCGACAGGAGTTCTAGGGACGGCTACACCTTC.

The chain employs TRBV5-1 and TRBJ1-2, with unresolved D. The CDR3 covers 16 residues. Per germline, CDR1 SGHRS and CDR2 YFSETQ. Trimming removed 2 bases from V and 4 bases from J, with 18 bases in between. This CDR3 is CASSFDRTEVSYGYTF. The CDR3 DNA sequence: TGCGCCAGCAGCTTTGATAGGACCGAAGTTTCCTATGGCTACACCTTC.

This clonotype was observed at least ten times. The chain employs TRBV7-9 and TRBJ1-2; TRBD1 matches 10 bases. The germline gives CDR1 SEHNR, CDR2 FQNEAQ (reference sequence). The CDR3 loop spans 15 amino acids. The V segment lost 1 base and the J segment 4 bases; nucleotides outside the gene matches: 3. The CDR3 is CASSLGDRGAYGYTF. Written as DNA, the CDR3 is TGTGCCAGCAGCTTAGGGGACAGGGGTGCCTATGGCTACACCTTC.

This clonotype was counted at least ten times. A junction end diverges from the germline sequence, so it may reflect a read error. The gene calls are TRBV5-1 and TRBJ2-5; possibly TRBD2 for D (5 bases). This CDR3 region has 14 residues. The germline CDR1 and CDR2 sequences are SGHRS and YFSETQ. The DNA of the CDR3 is TGTGCCAGCAGCTTAGCTGGGAGTCAAGAGACCCAGTACTTC. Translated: CASSLAGSQETQYF.

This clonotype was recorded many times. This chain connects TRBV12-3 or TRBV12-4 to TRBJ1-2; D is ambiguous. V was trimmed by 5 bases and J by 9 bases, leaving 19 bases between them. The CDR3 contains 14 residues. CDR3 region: CASSLGRRPMRYTF. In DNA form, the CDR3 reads TGTGCCAGCAGTCTTGGGCGGCGACCAATGCGCTACACCTTC.

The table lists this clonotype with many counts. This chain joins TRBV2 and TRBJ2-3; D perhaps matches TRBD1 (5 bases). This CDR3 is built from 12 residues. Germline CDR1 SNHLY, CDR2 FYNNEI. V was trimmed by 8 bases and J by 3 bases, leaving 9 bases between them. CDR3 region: CASSQETDTQYF. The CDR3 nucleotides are TGTGCCAGCTCACAGGAGACAGATACGCAGTATTTT.

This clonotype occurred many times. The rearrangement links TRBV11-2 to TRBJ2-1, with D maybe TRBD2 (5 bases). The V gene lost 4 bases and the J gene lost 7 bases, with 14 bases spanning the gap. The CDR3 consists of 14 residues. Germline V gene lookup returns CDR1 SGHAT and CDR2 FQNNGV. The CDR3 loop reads CASSSPTRPNEQFF. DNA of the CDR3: TGTGCCAGCAGCTCCCCAACTAGGCCGAATGAGCAGTTCTTC.

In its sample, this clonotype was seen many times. CDR3 DNA: TGTGCCAGCTGCACGGTCTTGGGTGAGCAGTTCTTC. This sequence encodes CASCTVLGEQFF. The rearrangement uses TRBV5-6 and TRBJ2-1; no definite D call. V lost 7 bases and J 9 bases, leaving 14 bases between the germline ends. Germline V gene sequence: CDR1 SGHDT, CDR2 YYEEEE. The CDR3 is 12 amino acids.

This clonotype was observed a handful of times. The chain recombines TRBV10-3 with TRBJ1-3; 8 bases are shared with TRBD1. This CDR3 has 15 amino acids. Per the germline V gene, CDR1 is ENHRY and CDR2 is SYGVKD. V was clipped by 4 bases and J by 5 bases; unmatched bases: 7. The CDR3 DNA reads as TGTGCCATCAGTGGTGCAACAGGGGGTAGAAACACCATATATTTT. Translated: CAISGATGGRNTIYF.

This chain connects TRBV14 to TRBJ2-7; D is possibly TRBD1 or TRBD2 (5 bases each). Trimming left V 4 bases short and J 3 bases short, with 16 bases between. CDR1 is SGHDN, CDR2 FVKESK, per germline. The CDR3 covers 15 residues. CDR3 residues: CASSRSTGRYYEQYF. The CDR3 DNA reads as TGTGCCAGCAGCCGCTCCACGGGACGGTACTACGAGCAGTACTTC.

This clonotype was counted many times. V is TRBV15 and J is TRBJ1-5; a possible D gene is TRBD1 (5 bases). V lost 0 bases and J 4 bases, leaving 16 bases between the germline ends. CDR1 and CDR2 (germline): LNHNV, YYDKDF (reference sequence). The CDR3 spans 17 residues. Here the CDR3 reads CATSRDVGGDLNQPQHF. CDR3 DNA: TGTGCCACCAGCAGAGATGTGGGAGGGGACTTAAATCAGCCCCAGCATTTT.

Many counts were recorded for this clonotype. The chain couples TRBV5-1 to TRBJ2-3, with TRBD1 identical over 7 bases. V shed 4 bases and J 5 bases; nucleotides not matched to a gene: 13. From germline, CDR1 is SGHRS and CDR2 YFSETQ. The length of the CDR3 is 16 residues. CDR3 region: CASSPTYVGGLDTQYF. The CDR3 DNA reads TGCGCCAGCAGCCCCACCTACGTAGGGGGCTTAGATACGCAGTATTTT.